Listed below are T cell receptor beta chains from one sample, sequenced in a study of blood T cells in healthy people across ages. TCRdb re-analysed the 5' RACE reads in MiXCR, keeping a single row per CDR3 protein. The sample consists of approximately 1.5 million distinct CDR3 sequences, approximately 39% of them appearing once. The specimen was blood. The origin of the receptors is a woman between 18 and 30 years old in good health. Each CDR3 is given with its conserved first and last residue. A D gene is named only where the DNA matches it firmly. Size tells how often a clone was seen (once, few, many) or the class of an expanded clone, and some rows leave it out.

clone_size j_call d_call cdr3_length v_call cdr3_nt cdr3_aa
many TRBJ1-2 NA 13 TRBV29-1 TGCAGCGTTGAACTGGCGGAACTCAATGGCTACACCTTC CSVELAELNGYTF
NA TRBJ1-6 TRBD1 14 TRBV12-3/TRBV12-4 TGTGCCAGCAGTTCCGGACAGGCGGAATCACCCCTCCACTTT CASSSGQAESPLHF
NA TRBJ2-3 NA 14 TRBV6-6 TGTGCCAGCAGCACATCTAGTGGGACAGATACGCAGTATTTT CASSTSSGTDTQYF
NA TRBJ2-7 NA 14 TRBV7-9 TGTGCCAGCAGCTTATACTGGGATCACCACGAGCAGTACTTC CASSLYWDHHEQYF
few TRBJ2-1 NA 12 TRBV2 TGTGCCAGCAGCGGTTTTGGAGAGACCCAGTTCTTC CASSGFGETQFF
NA TRBJ2-5 NA 13 TRBV15 TGTGCCACCAGCAGAGGGGTTCTGGAGACCCAGTACTTC CATSRGVLETQYF
NA TRBJ2-3 TRBD2 16 TRBV7-3 TGTGCCAGCAGTCCGATAGGTAGCGGGAGCACAGATACGCAGTATTTT CASSPIGSGSTDTQYF
NA TRBJ1-5 NA 13 TRBV10-2 TGCGCCAGCAGTGAGGGCCGAGCGGAGCCCCAGCATTTT CASSEGRAEPQHF
NA TRBJ2-7 TRBD1 14 TRBV5-1 TGCGCCAGCAGCGAGGGACAGCTCCACTACGAGCAGTACTTC CASSEGQLHYEQYF
NA TRBJ1-6 NA 13 TRBV2 TGTGCCAGCAACCCCCTAATAGACTCACCCCTCCACTTT CASNPLIDSPLHF
few TRBJ2-3 TRBD2 15 TRBV20-1 TGCAGTGCCTTGGCCGGGAGGTGGGGCACAGATAAGCAGTATTTT CSALAGRWGTDKQYF
NA TRBJ2-3 NA 16 TRBV7-6 TGTGCCAGCAGCCCGCACTCTTCAACTCGCACAGATACGCAGTATTTT CASSPHSSTRTDTQYF